These 15 T cell receptor beta chains came from one sample sequenced in a study of blood T cell repertoires in COVID-19 (dated by TCRdb to between 2020 and 2021). The library was produced with the immunoSEQ multiplex PCR assay. TCRdb retrieved this table from immuneACCESS and kept in-frame rearrangements only. Not all clones are present; in checked studies, unresolved V genes account for under half, and no reason is known for the remainder. This sample is represented by roughly 250,000 clones; approximately 86% of them were singletons. In total, the top ten clones hold roughly 3.3% of the sample. Material: PBMCs or T cells enriched from blood (not recorded which). The receptor source for this set is a woman between 40 and 55 years old with acute COVID-19.

This rearrangement joins TRBV7-8 to TRBJ2-5, with a possible D match to TRBD2 (5 bases). The germline gives CDR1 SGHVS, CDR2 FQNEAQ. V lost 1 base and J 5 bases, leaving 20 bases between the germline ends. The CDR3 is made up of 17 amino acids. The DNA for the CDR3 is TGTGCCAGCAGCTTAGTGGGTTCAGCGGACCTATCGGAGACCCAGTACTTC. This translates into CASSLVGSADLSETQYF.

The DNA for the CDR3 is TGTGCCAGCAGCTCCTTGCGGACAGTGAACACCGGGGAGCTGTTTTTT. It translates to CASSSLRTVNTGELFF. The chain links TRBV7-8 to TRBJ2-2, with D perhaps TRBD1 (6 bases). The V end lost 4 bases, the J end lost 1 base, and 13 bases lay between the germline ends. Germline lookup yields CDR1 SGHVS and CDR2 FQNEAQ. There are 16 residues in the CDR3.

V is TRBV29-1 and J is TRBJ1-2; 7 bases map to TRBD1. The V gene end was trimmed by 3 bases and the J gene end by 6 bases; junction bases not matched to a gene: 7. The V gene's germline CDR1 is SQVTM and CDR2 ANQGSEA. CDR3 length: 13 amino acids. The CDR3 region has the DNA TGCAGCGTTGAGGAGGGGGCAGGACATGGCTACACCTTC. Its translation: CSVEEGAGHGYTF. The variable domain in full, with the rest retrieved from reference TRBV29-1 and TRBJ1-2, is SAVISQKPSRDICQRGTSLTIQCQVDSQVTMMFWYRQQPGQSLTLIATANQGSEATYESGFVIDKFPISRPNLTFSTLTVSNMSPEDSSIYLCSVEEGAGHGYTFGSGTRLTVV.

Of note for this clone: Other DNA sequences in the sample encode the same CDR3. J is TRBJ2-2 and V is TRBV3-1 (or the pseudogene TRBV3-2); tentative D call: TRBD2 (6 bases). The germline gives CDR1 LGHDT, CDR2 YNNKEL (reference sequence). The CDR3 is 14 amino acids. V gave up 1 base and J gave up 4 bases, with 7 bases separating them. This CDR3 reads CASSQGSGTGELFF. As DNA, the CDR3 is TGTGCCAGCAGCCAAGGTAGCGGCACCGGGGAGCTGTTTTTT.

This clone was recorded once. This chain uses TRBV7-9 with TRBJ2-1; D uncertain. The germline V gene has CDR1 SEHNR and CDR2 FQNEAQ (reference sequence). The V end lost 7 bases, the J end lost 9 bases, and 10 bases lay between the germline ends. The CDR3 runs 11 residues. Here the CDR3 DNA reads TGTGCCAGCAACCCTAACTTTGAGCAGTTCTTC. It translates to CASNPNFEQFF. Supplemented by reference TRBV7-9 and TRBJ2-1, the full variable domain reads DTGVSQNPRHKITKRGQNVTFRCDPISEHNRLYWYRQTLGQGPEFLTYFQNEAQLEKSRLLSDRFSAERPKGSFSTLEIQRTEQGDSAMYLCASNPNFEQFFGPGTRLTVL.

This clone was detected only a few times. The V call is TRBV7-3, the J call TRBJ2-3; the D gene is possibly TRBD2 (5 bases). Per the germline V gene, CDR1 is SGHTA and CDR2 is FQGTGA. CDR3 length equals 14 residues. Trimming shortened V by 0 bases and J by 4 bases, and 8 bases separated the two germline ends. Written as DNA, the CDR3 is TGTGCCAGCAGCTTAACTAGCGCACCAGATACGCAGTATTTT. This codes for CASSLTSAPDTQYF.

The V gene is TRBV5-5, the J gene TRBJ2-1, with D perhaps TRBD1 (5 bases). The CDR3 covers 14 residues. Trimming removed 0 bases at V and 6 bases at J, with 10 bases between. The germline V gene encodes CDR1 SGHKS and CDR2 YYEKEE (reference sequence). The chain's CDR3 is CASSLVQGANEQFF. DNA of the CDR3: TGTGCCAGCAGCTTGGTACAAGGGGCCAATGAGCAGTTCTTC.

In its sample, this clone was seen a few times. The V and J genes are TRBV27 and TRBJ2-3, with 8 bases fitting TRBD2. Germline loops: CDR1 MNHEY, CDR2 SMNVEV (reference sequence). The CDR3 consists of 17 residues. The trim removed 5 bases at V and 2 bases at J, leaving 12 bases unmatched. CDR3: CASSPPPLGRATDTQYF. CDR3 bases: TGTGCCAGCAGTCCCCCCCCTCTCGGGAGGGCCACAGATACGCAGTATTTT.

The rearrangement uses TRBV7-2 and TRBJ2-7, with a possible D match to TRBD2 (7 bases). Looked up from germline, CDR1 is SGHTA and CDR2 is FQGNSA. Between the trimmed V and J ends, which lost 5 bases and 2 bases, there was a span of 13 bases. The CDR3 covers 14 residues. The CDR3 reads CASSPGRGTYEQYF. CDR3 DNA sequence: TGTGCCAGCAGCCCTGGGAGGGGGACCTACGAGCAGTACTTC.

The chain carries TRBV5-4 and TRBJ1-1; 7 bases are shared with TRBD1. Germline V gene sequence: CDR1 SGHNT, CDR2 YYREEE (reference sequence). This CDR3 is built from 13 residues. J lost 3 bases, V lost 4 bases, and 3 bases had no gene match. The CDR3, as DNA: TGTGCCAGCAGCACAGGGGTTGACACTGAAGCTTTCTTT. Translated, it gives CASSTGVDTEAFF.

A few counts support this clone. J is TRBJ2-1 and V is TRBV6-6, with TRBD2 matching over 9 bases. V lost 7 bases, J lost 2 bases, and 9 bases stayed unmatched. The CDR3 is 16 residues long. CDR1 MNHNY and CDR2 SVGAGI come from the germline V gene (reference sequence). The CDR3 spells CASNLAGENPYNEQFF. In nucleotides, the CDR3 is TGTGCCAGCAACTTAGCGGGAGAGAATCCCTACAATGAGCAGTTCTTC.

V is TRBV27 and J is TRBJ1-2, with a weak D call TRBD1 (5 bases). The V and J ends lost 6 bases and 4 bases respectively, with 18 bases between them. This CDR3 contains 15 residues. The germline CDR1 and CDR2 sequences are MNHEY and SMNVEV (reference sequence). CDR3 amino acids: CASSQRAGEIYGYTF. Here the CDR3 DNA reads TGTGCCAGCAGCCAAAGGGCGGGGGAGATCTATGGCTACACCTTC.

Here the CDR3 DNA reads TGTGCCAGCAGTGAAATTAGGGGCAAGGGCACTGAAGCTTTCTTT. Residues: CASSEIRGKGTEAFF. The chain joins TRBV6-1 to TRBJ1-1; perhaps TRBD1 as D (5 bases). This CDR3 is built from 15 residues. V lost 2 bases and J 4 bases, leaving 14 bases between the germline ends. Germline CDR1 and CDR2: MNHNS and SASEGT.

The chain carries TRBV14 and TRBJ2-1; the match to TRBD1 covers 9 bases. Germline V lookup: CDR1 SGHDN, CDR2 FVKESK. There are 11 residues in the CDR3. V shed 4 bases and J 15 bases; nucleotides not matched to a gene: 4. The CDR3 loop is CASSPGQGWFF. In DNA, the CDR3 is TGTGCCAGCAGCCCTGGACAGGGGTGGTTCTTC.

This rearrangement joins TRBV7-9 to TRBJ1-2; TRBD1 might be the D (6 bases). The V gene lost 5 bases and the J gene lost 4 bases, with 17 bases spanning the gap. The CDR3 has 15 amino acids. Germline V gene lookup returns CDR1 SEHNR and CDR2 FQNEAQ (reference sequence). The CDR3 sequence: CASSPGFGDIYGYTF. The CDR3 region has the DNA TGTGCCAGCAGCCCCGGATTTGGGGACATCTATGGCTACACCTTC.